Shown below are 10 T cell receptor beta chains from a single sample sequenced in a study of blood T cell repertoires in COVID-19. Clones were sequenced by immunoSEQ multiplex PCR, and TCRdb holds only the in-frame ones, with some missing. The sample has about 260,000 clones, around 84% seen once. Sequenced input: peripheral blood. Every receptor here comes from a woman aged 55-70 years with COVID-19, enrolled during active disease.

The chain's CDR3 is CSGSLAASTDTQYF. The DNA of the CDR3 is TGCAGCGGTTCACTAGCGGCAAGCACAGATACGCAGTATTTT. The chain has TRBV29-1 and TRBJ2-3; 8 bases are a match to TRBD2. J gave up 0 bases and V 7 bases, and 6 bases lay outside the gene matches. Germline-derived CDR1 and CDR2 are SQVTM and ANQGSEA. The CDR3 length is 14 residues.

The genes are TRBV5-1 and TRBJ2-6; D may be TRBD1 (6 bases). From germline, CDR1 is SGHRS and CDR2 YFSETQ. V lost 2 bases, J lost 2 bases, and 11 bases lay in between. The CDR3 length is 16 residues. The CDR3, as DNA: TGCGCCAGCAGCTTACCTACAGGGCCTGGGGCCAACGTCCTGACTTTC. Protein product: CASSLPTGPGANVLTF.

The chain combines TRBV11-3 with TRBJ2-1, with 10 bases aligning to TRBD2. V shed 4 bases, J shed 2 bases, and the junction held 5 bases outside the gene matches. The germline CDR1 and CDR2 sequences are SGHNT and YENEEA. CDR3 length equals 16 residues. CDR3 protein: CASSSRTSGAYNEQFF. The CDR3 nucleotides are TGTGCCAGCAGCTCGAGGACTAGCGGAGCCTACAATGAGCAGTTCTTC.

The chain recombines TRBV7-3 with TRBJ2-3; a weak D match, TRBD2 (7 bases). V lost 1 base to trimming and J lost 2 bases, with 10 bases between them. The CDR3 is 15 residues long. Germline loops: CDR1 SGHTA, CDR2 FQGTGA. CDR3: CASSLRGGFTDTQYF. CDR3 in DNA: TGTGCCAGCAGCTTAAGGGGGGGCTTCACAGATACGCAGTATTTT.

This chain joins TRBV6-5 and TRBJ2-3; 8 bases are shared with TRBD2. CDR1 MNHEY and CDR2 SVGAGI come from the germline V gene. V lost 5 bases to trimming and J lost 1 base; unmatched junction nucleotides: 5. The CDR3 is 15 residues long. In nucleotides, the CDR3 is TGTGCCAGCAGTCCCGGACTAGCCGGCACAGATACGCAGTATTTT. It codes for CASSPGLAGTDTQYF.

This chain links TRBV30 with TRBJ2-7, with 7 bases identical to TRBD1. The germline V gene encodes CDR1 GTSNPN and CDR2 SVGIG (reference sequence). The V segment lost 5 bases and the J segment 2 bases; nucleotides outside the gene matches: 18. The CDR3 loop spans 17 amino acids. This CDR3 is CAWGPTHGTAHAYEQYF. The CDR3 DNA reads TGTGCCTGGGGTCCTACCCATGGGACAGCGCACGCCTACGAGCAGTACTTC.

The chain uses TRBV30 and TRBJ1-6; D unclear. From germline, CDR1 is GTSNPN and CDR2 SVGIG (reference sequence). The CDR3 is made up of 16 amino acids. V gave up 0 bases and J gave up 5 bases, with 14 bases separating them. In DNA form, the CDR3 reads TGTGCCTGGAGTGTAGTTACTGTAGCCGATAATTCACCCCTCCACTTT. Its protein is CAWSVVTVADNSPLHF. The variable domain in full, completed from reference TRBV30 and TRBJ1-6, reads SQTIHQWPATLVQPVGSPLSLECTVEGTSNPNLYWYRQAAGRGLQLLFYSVGIGQISSEVPQNLSASRPQDRQFILSSKKLLLSDSGFYLCAWSVVTVADNSPLHFGNGTRLTVT.

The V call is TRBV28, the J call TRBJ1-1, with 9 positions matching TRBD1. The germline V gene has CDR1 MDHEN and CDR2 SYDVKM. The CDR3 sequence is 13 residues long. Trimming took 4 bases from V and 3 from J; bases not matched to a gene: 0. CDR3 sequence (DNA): TGTGCCAGCAGTTACAGGGGGCACACTGAAGCTTTCTTT. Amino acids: CASSYRGHTEAFF.

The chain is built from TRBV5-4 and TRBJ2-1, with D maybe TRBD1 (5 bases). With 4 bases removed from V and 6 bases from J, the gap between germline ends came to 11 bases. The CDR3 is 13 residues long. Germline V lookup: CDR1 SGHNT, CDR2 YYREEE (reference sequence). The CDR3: CASSVKGVNEQFF. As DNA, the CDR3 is TGTGCCAGCAGCGTTAAAGGGGTCAATGAGCAGTTCTTC.

The CDR3 DNA reads TGTGCCACCAGCAGAAAGACAGGGGGGTTCCCAGATACGCAGTATTTT. This sequence encodes CATSRKTGGFPDTQYF. This sequence joins TRBV15 and TRBJ2-3; TRBD1 matches 9 bases. J lost 4 bases, V lost 2 bases, and 7 bases had no gene match. This CDR3 spans 16 amino acids. The germline CDR1 and CDR2 sequences are LNHNV and YYDKDF (reference sequence).